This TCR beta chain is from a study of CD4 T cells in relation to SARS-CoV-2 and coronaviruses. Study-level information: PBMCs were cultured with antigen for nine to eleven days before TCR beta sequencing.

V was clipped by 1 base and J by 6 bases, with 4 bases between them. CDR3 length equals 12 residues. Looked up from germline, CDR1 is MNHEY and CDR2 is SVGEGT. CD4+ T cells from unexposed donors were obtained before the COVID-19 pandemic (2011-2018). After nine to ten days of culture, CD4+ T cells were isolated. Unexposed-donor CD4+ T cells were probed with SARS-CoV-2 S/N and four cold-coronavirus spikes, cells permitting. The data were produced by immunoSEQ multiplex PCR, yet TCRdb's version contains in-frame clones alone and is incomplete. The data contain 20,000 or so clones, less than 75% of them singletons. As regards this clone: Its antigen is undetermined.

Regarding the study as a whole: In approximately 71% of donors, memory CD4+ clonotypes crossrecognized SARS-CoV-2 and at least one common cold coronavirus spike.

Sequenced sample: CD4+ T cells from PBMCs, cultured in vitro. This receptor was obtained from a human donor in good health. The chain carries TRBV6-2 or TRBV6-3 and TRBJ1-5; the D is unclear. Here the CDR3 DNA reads TGTGCCAGCAGTTACTACCTTCAGCCCCAGCATTTT. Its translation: CASSYYLQPQHF.